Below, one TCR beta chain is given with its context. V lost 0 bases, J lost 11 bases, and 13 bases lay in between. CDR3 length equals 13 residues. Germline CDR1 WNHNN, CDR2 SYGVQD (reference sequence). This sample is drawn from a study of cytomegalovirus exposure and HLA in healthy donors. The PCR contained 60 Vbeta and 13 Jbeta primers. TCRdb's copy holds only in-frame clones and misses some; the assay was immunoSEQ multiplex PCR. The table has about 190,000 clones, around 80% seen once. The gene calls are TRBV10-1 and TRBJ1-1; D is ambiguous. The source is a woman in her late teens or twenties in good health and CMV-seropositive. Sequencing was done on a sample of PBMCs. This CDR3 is CASSESLLGDAFF. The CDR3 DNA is TGCGCCAGCAGTGAGTCTCTCCTCGGGGATGCTTTCTTT.